This entry describes one T cell receptor (beta chain). RNA was extracted and reverse transcribed into cDNA as the sequencing template. This table comes from immunoSEQ multiplex PCR, and its TCRdb copy is limited to in-frame clones, with some not included. This table has 200,000 to 250,000 clones, under 70% appearing once. This record belongs to a study of CD8+ T cells in alopecia areata. The germline gives CDR1 LNHDA, CDR2 SQIVND (reference sequence). V lost 7 bases and J lost 3, with 13 bases in between. This CDR3 region has 14 residues. This sample's treatment: oral pan-JAK inhibitor, 5-10 mg twice daily. Using a FACSAria, the CD4+ and CD8+ T cells were sorted from the PBMCs.

The sequence was collected from a human donor with alopecia areata. The sample here was CD4+ T cells sorted from blood, taken at week 44, from a patient treated with tofacitinib. The gene calls are TRBV19 and TRBJ1-5; D might be TRBD1 (5 bases). This CDR3 reads CASKGAGFNQPQHF. CDR3 bases: TGTGCCAGTAAAGGAGCAGGGTTCAATCAGCCCCAGCATTTT.